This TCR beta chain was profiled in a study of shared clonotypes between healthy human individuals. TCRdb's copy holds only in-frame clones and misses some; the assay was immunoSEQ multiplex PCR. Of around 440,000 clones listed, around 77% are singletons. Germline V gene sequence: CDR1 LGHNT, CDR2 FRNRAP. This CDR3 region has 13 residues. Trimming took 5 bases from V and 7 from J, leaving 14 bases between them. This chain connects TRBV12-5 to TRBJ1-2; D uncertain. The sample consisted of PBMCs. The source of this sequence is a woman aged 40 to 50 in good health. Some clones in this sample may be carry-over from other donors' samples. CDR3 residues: CASGPGVESGYTF. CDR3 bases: TGTGCTAGTGGTCCCGGCGTCGAGTCTGGCTACACCTTC.